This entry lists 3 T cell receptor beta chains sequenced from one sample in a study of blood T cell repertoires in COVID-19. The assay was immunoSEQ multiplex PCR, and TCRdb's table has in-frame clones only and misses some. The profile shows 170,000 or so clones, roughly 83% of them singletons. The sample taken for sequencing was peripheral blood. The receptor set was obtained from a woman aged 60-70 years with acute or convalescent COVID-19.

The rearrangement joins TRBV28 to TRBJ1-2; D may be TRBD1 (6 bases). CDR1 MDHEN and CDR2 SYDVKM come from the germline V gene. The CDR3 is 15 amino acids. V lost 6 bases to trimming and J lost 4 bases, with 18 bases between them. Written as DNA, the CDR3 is TGTGCCAGCAGCCTGACCGGACAGCCCTTCTATGGCTACACCTTC. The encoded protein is CASSLTGQPFYGYTF.

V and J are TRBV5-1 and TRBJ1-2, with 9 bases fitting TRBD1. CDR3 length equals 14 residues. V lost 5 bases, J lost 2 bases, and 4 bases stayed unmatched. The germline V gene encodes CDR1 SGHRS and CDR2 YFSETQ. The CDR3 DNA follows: TGCGCCAGCAGGGGACAGGGCGCAAACTATGGCTACACCTTC. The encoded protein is CASRGQGANYGYTF.

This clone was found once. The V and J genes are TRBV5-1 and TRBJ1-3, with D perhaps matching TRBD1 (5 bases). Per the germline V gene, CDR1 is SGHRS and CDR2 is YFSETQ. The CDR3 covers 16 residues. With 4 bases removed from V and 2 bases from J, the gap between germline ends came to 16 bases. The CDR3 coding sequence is TGCGCCAGCAGCCCTATGGCGGGGGAGGCTGGAAACACCATATATTTT. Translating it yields CASSPMAGEAGNTIYF.